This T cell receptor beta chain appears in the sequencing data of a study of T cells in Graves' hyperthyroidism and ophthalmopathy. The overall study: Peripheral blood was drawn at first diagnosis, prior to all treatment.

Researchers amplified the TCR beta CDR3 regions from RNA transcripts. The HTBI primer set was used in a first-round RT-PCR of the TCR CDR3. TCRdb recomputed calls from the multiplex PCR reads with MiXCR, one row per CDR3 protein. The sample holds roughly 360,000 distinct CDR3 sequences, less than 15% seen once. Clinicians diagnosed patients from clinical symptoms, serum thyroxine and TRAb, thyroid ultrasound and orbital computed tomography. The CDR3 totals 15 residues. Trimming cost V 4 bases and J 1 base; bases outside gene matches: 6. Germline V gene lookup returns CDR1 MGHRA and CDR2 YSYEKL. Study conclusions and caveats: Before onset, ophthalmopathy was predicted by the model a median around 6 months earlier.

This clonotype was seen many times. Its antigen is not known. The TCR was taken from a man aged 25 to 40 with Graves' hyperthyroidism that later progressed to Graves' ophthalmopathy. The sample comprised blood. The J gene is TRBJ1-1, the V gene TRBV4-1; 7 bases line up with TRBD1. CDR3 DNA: TGCGCCAGCAGCCCTCCGGACAGGAGGAACACTGAAGCTTTCTTT. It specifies CASSPPDRRNTEAFF.